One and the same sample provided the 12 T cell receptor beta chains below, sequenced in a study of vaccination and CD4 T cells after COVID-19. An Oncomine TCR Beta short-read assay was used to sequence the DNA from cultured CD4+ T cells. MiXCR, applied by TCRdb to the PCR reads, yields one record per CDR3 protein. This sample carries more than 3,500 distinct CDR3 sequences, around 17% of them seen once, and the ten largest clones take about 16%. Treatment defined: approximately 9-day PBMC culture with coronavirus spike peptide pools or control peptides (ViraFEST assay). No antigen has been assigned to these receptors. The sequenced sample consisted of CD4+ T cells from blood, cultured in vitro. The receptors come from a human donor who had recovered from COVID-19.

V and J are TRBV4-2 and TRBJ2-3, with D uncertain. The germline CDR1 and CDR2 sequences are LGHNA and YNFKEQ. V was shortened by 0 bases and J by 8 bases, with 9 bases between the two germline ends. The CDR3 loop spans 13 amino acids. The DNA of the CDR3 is TGTGCCAGCAGCCAAGAGGGTGGGGTTACGCAGTATTTT. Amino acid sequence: CASSQEGGVTQYF.

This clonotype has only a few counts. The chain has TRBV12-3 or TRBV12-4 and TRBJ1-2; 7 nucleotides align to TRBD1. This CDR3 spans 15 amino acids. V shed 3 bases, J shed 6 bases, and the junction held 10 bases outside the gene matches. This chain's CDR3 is CASSLGQSIGDGYTF. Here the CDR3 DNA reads TGTGCCAGCAGTTTGGGACAGTCCATTGGGGATGGCTACACCTTC.

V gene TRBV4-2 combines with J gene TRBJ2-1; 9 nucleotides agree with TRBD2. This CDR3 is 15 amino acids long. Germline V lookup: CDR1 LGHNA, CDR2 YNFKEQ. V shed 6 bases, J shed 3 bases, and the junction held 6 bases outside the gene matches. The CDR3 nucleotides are TGTGCCAGCAGTATAGCGGGGGCCAACTACAATGAGCAGTTCTTC. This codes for CASSIAGANYNEQFF.

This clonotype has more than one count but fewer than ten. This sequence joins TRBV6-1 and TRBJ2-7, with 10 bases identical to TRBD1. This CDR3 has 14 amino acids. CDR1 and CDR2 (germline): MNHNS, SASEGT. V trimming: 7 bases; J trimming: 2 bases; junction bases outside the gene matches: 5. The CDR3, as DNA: TGTGCCAGCAAAGGCGGGACAGGGGCCTACGAGCAGTACTTC. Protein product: CASKGGTGAYEQYF.

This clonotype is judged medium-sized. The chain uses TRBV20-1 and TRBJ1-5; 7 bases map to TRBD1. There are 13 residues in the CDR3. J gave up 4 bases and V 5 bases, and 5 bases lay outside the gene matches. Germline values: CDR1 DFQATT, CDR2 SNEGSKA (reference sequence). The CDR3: CSALTQGNQPQHF. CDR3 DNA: TGCAGTGCTCTTACACAGGGGAATCAGCCCCAGCATTTT.

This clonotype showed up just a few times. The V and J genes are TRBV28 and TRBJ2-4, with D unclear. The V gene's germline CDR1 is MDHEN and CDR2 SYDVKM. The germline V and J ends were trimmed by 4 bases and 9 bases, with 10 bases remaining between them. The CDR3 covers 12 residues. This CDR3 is CASSYSKSIQYF. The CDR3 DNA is TGTGCCAGCAGTTACAGCAAGAGCATTCAGTACTTC.

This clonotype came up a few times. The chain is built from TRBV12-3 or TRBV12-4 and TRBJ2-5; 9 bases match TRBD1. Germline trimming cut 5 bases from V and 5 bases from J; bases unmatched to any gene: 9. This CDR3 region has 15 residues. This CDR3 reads CASSPGTGQFETQYF. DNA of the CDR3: TGTGCCAGCAGTCCGGGGACAGGGCAATTCGAGACCCAGTACTTC.

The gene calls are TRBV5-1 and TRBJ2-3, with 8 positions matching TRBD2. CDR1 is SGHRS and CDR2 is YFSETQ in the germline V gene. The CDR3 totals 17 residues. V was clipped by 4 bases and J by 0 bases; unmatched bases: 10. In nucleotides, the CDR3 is TGCGCCAGCAGCACGGGTCGTAGCGGGATTAGCACAGATACGCAGTATTTT. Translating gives CASSTGRSGISTDTQYF.

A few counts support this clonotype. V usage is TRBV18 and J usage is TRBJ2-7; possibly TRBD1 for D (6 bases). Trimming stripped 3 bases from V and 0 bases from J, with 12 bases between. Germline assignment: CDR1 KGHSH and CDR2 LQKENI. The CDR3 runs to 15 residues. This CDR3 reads CASSPVLDSSYEQYF. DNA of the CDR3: TGTGCCAGCTCACCGGTTTTGGACAGCTCCTACGAGCAGTACTTC.

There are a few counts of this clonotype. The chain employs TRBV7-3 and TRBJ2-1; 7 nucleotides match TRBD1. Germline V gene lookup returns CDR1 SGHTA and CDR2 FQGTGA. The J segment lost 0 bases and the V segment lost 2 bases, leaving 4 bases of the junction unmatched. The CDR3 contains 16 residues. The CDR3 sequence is CASSLSGDSSYNEQFF. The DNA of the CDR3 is TGTGCCAGCAGCTTATCTGGGGACAGCTCCTACAATGAGCAGTTCTTC.

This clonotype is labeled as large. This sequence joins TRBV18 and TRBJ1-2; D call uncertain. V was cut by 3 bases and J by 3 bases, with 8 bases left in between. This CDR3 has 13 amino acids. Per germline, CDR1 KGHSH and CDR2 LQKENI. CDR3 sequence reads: CASSPGSDYGYTF. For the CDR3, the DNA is TGTGCCAGCTCACCTGGCTCGGACTATGGCTACACCTTC.

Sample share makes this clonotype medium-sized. The DNA of the CDR3 is TGTGCCAGCAGCCCCGGGCCAGAAAGGACCCTCCACTTT. Its translation is CASSPGPERTLHF. The rearrangement joins TRBV5-4 to TRBJ1-6; D gene unclear. Trimming removed 4 bases from V and 14 bases from J, with 16 bases in between. CDR1 and CDR2 from the germline V gene are SGHNT and YYREEE (reference sequence). There are 13 residues in the CDR3.